This entry lists 19 T cell receptor beta chains sequenced from one sample in a study of blood T cells in healthy people across ages. Sample-barcoded 5' priming and a J-beta primer mix drove a second PCR of roughly 6 to 12 cycles. TCRdb used MiXCR to reprocess the 5' RACE reads, holding one entry per CDR3 protein. The sample has under 850,000 distinct CDR3 sequences; approximately 35% are singletons. The sequenced sample consisted of blood. These receptor sequences come from a man younger than 35 in good health.

V and J are TRBV5-1 and TRBJ1-4; D remains unclear. V shed 0 bases and J shed 5 bases, with 11 bases lying between them. This CDR3 contains 15 residues. The germline V gene has CDR1 SGHRS and CDR2 YFSETQ. CDR3 amino acids: CASSLGHGSNEKLFF. The CDR3 region has the DNA TGCGCCAGCAGCTTGGGACACGGCTCAAATGAAAAACTGTTTTTT.

The chain links TRBV7-2 to TRBJ2-1; perhaps TRBD2 as D (6 bases). Germline V CDR1 and CDR2: SGHTA, FQGNSA. There are 16 residues in the CDR3. The V end lost 1 base, the J end lost 4 bases, and 14 bases lay between the germline ends. CDR3 in amino acids: CASSLDASVVYNEQFF. CDR3 nucleotide sequence: TGTGCCAGCAGCTTAGATGCTAGCGTAGTATACAATGAGCAGTTCTTC.

For this clonotype: This could be a read error, since a much larger clone is one nucleotide away. The rearrangement links TRBV5-1 to TRBJ2-1, with D tentatively TRBD1 (6 bases). The J call may be faulty, since TRBJ2-7 better matches the DNA end. Per the germline V gene, CDR1 is SGHRS and CDR2 is YFSETQ. CDR3 length: 15 amino acids. The CDR3 region is CASSNGQTSYNEQYF. The CDR3 DNA reads as TGCGCCAGCAGCAACGGACAGACCTCCTACAATGAGCAGTACTTC.

This clonotype was counted between two and nine times. The chain joins TRBV7-9 to TRBJ2-1, with 9 bases identical to TRBD1. The CDR3 runs 15 residues. Trimming took 1 base from V and 8 from J; bases not matched to a gene: 6. Germline CDR1 is SEHNR and CDR2 is FQNEAQ (reference sequence). The CDR3 sequence is CASSLEPTGGYEQFF. In DNA form, the CDR3 reads TGTGCCAGCAGCTTAGAACCGACAGGGGGTTATGAGCAGTTCTTC.

This clonotype turned up a few times. This chain uses TRBV4-2 with TRBJ2-7; D remains ambiguous. Trimming left V 3 bases short and J 2 bases short, with 11 bases between. Germline loops: CDR1 LGHNA, CDR2 YNFKEQ. CDR3 size: 14 residues. CDR3 in amino acids: CASSHWGPAYEQYF. The DNA of the CDR3 is TGTGCCAGCAGCCATTGGGGTCCAGCCTACGAGCAGTACTTC.

This rearrangement joins TRBV4-1 to TRBJ2-3; the D is unclear. This CDR3 comprises 13 residues. V shed 3 bases and J shed 6 bases, with 10 bases lying between them. Germline CDR1 MGHRA, CDR2 YSYEKL. This chain's CDR3 is CASSQQDVDTQYF. In nucleotides, the CDR3 is TGCGCCAGCAGCCAGCAGGACGTGGATACGCAGTATTTT.

In this sample, this clonotype turned up many times. The rearrangement uses TRBV7-2 and TRBJ2-7, with D perhaps matching TRBD2 (6 bases). The germline V gene encodes CDR1 SGHTA and CDR2 FQGNSA. The CDR3 runs 15 residues. Deletions cut 0 bases from V and 4 bases from J, with 13 bases between. The CDR3, as DNA: TGTGCCAGCAGCTTAGCGGCCACCGCGGGGTACGAGCAGTACTTC. This sequence encodes CASSLAATAGYEQYF.

This clonotype was seen a handful of times. V is TRBV20-1 and J is TRBJ1-1; tentatively, D is TRBD1 (5 bases). The CDR3 is 11 residues long. Per germline, CDR1 DFQATT and CDR2 SNEGSKA (reference sequence). Trimming removed 7 bases from V and 2 bases from J, with 8 bases in between. The CDR3, as DNA: TGCAGTGGGGGGTCAAACACTGAAGCTTTCTTT. Amino acids: CSGGSNTEAFF.

The chain has TRBV12-3 or TRBV12-4 and TRBJ2-1; TRBD2 aligns across 9 bases. This CDR3 region has 14 residues. The V gene end was trimmed by 5 bases and the J gene end by 9 bases; junction bases not matched to a gene: 8. DNA for the CDR3: TGTGCCAGCAGTGCGTCTAGCGGGGATGTTGAGCAGTTCTTC. This sequence encodes CASSASSGDVEQFF.

This clonotype has just a few counts. The chain recombines TRBV6-5 with TRBJ2-3; 11 bases fit TRBD2. Per the germline V gene, CDR1 is MNHEY and CDR2 is SVGAGI. V shed 1 base and J 1 base; nucleotides not matched to a gene: 10. This CDR3 is built from 19 residues. This chain's CDR3 is CASSYWGDLAGGGTDTQYF. In DNA, the CDR3 is TGTGCCAGCAGTTACTGGGGAGACCTAGCGGGGGGCGGCACAGATACGCAGTATTTT.

This clonotype was recorded a few times. The V and J genes are TRBV4-1 and TRBJ1-5, with 7 positions matching TRBD1. Looked up from germline, CDR1 is MGHRA and CDR2 is YSYEKL. J was trimmed by 2 bases and V by 1 base; bases with no gene match: 11. The CDR3 sequence is 18 residues long. CDR3 nucleotide sequence: TGCGCCAGCAGCCAAGGGATCGCCGCGACAGGGCGCAATCAGCCCCAGCATTTT. Translating gives CASSQGIAATGRNQPQHF.

The V and J genes are TRBV5-4 and TRBJ2-5, with 10 bases that match TRBD1. After removal of 2 bases from V and 4 bases from J, the junction contained 11 bases not matched to a gene. CDR3 size: 17 residues. Germline CDR1 SGHNT, CDR2 YYREEE (reference sequence). The CDR3 here is CASSFGGTGVSGETQYF. For the CDR3, the DNA is TGTGCCAGCAGCTTCGGTGGGACAGGGGTTAGTGGAGAGACCCAGTACTTC.

This clonotype was counted ten times or more. This could be a read error, since a much larger clone is one nucleotide away. This chain joins TRBV13 and TRBJ2-5; D is unresolved. CDR1 and CDR2 from the germline V gene are PRHDT and FYEKMQ (reference sequence). The V end was cut by 6 bases, the J end by 0 bases, with 8 bases between. The CDR3 length is 13 residues. In DNA, the CDR3 is TGTGCCAGCAGTTGCAGGTACCAAGAGACCCAGTACTTC. It yields the protein CASSCRYQETQYF.

This clonotype was observed a few times. The rearrangement links TRBV4-2 to TRBJ1-5; TRBD1 is a possible D gene (6 bases). Trimming removed 0 bases at V and 4 bases at J, with 13 bases between. Germline V gene lookup returns CDR1 LGHNA and CDR2 YNFKEQ. The CDR3 length is 16 residues. CDR3 sequence reads: CASSQDYQGRNQPQHF. CDR3 DNA: TGTGCCAGCAGCCAAGACTACCAGGGGAGGAATCAGCCCCAGCATTTT.

This clonotype was seen more than once but under ten times. V is TRBV15 and J is TRBJ2-7, with 7 bases that match TRBD2. The CDR3 spans 16 residues. The J segment lost 4 bases and the V segment lost 0 bases, leaving 9 bases of the junction unmatched. Germline-derived CDR1 and CDR2 are LNHNV and YYDKDF (reference sequence). In DNA, the CDR3 is TGTGCCACCAGCAGAGAATCGGGGAGGGAAAAATACGAGCAGTACTTC. Translated: CATSRESGREKYEQYF.

V and J are TRBV5-6 and TRBJ2-3, with D perhaps TRBD2 (5 bases). With 4 bases removed from V and 2 bases from J, the gap between germline ends came to 17 bases. The germline CDR1 and CDR2 sequences are SGHDT and YYEEEE. This CDR3 region has 16 residues. CDR3 in DNA: TGTGCCAGCAGCGAGCTAGCACGTATCCTCACAGATACGCAGTATTTT. The encoded protein is CASSELARILTDTQYF.

This clonotype was detected a few times. The J gene is TRBJ2-3, the V gene TRBV3-1; no reliable D call. Germline V gene sequence: CDR1 LGHDT, CDR2 YNNKEL (reference sequence). V was clipped by 7 bases and J by 3 bases, with 11 bases between them. The CDR3 covers 13 residues. CDR3 amino acids: CASTHPKTDTQYF. The CDR3 DNA reads as TGTGCCAGCACCCACCCGAAAACAGATACGCAGTATTTT.

V gene TRBV6-5 combines with J gene TRBJ2-7, with D possibly matching TRBD2 (6 bases). V was shortened by 0 bases and J by 1 base, with 10 bases between the two germline ends. The CDR3 totals 15 residues. Germline V gene lookup returns CDR1 MNHEY and CDR2 SVGAGI. CDR3 in amino acids: CASSYSRGNSYEQYF. The DNA of the CDR3 is TGTGCCAGCAGTTACTCGCGGGGTAATTCCTACGAGCAGTACTTC.

The V call is TRBV6-5, the J call TRBJ2-7; D is unclear. V was clipped by 5 bases and J by 2 bases, with 13 bases between them. The CDR3 sequence is 14 residues long. CDR1 MNHEY and CDR2 SVGAGI come from the germline V gene. The CDR3 sequence: CASSDGRRPYEQYF. CDR3 sequence (DNA): TGTGCCAGCAGTGACGGACGTCGTCCCTACGAGCAGTACTTC.